One sample yielded the 27 T cell receptor beta chains listed below, sequenced in a study of cytomegalovirus exposure and HLA in healthy donors. It was with 60 Vbeta and 13 Jbeta primers that the PCR ran. Clones were sequenced by immunoSEQ multiplex PCR, and TCRdb holds only the in-frame ones, with some missing. Among 150,000 to 200,000 clones listed, roughly 78% were seen once. Sample: PBMCs. The receptor set was obtained from a man in his forties or fifties in good health and CMV-seropositive.

The chain couples TRBV5-1 to TRBJ2-3; possibly TRBD2 for D (5 bases). There are 16 residues in the CDR3. V dropped 0 bases and J dropped 0 bases, with 11 bases sitting between them. Looked up from germline, CDR1 is SGHRS and CDR2 is YFSETQ. CDR3 loop: CASSLELRASTDTQYF. Written as DNA, the CDR3 is TGCGCCAGCAGCTTGGAACTGCGGGCGAGCACAGATACGCAGTATTTT.

This clone came up a few times. This chain links TRBV27 with TRBJ2-5; 7 bases align to TRBD2. The CDR3 runs 14 residues. Per the germline V gene, CDR1 is MNHEY and CDR2 is SMNVEV (reference sequence). The trim removed 4 bases at V and 2 bases at J, leaving 4 bases unmatched. For the CDR3, the DNA is TGTGCCAGCAGTTCGACTAGCCGTCAAGAGACCCAGTACTTC. It translates to CASSSTSRQETQYF.

The rearrangement links TRBV4-3 to TRBJ1-1; 9 bases fit TRBD1. V shed 1 base and J 7 bases; nucleotides not matched to a gene: 7. Germline-derived CDR1 and CDR2 are LGHNA and YSLEER. This CDR3 spans 15 amino acids. The CDR3 loop is CASSQGGDRVHEAFF. CDR3 DNA sequence: TGCGCCAGCAGCCAAGGGGGGGACAGGGTTCATGAAGCTTTCTTT.

V and J are TRBV7-3 and TRBJ2-7; D perhaps matches TRBD1 (6 bases). V was cut by 3 bases and J by 6 bases, with 15 bases left in between. CDR1 is SGHTA, CDR2 FQGTGA, per germline. There are 14 residues in the CDR3. The CDR3 spells CASSLTGTLGEQYF. CDR3 sequence (DNA): TGTGCCAGCAGCTTGACAGGAACCCTTGGCGAGCAGTACTTC.

This rearrangement joins TRBV5-1 to TRBJ1-1, with 10 bases identical to TRBD1. The CDR3 has 17 amino acids. Germline lookup yields CDR1 SGHRS and CDR2 YFSETQ. After removal of 3 bases from V and 1 base from J, the junction contained 9 bases not matched to a gene. Here the CDR3 reads CASSSSGTGEGNTEAFF. CDR3 DNA: TGCGCCAGCAGCTCCTCCGGGACAGGGGAGGGGAACACTGAAGCTTTCTTT.

This rearrangement joins TRBV7-6 to TRBJ2-5; no clear D. This CDR3 has 12 residues. Per the germline V gene, CDR1 is SGHVS and CDR2 is FNYEAQ. The V end lost 5 bases, the J end lost 2 bases, and 6 bases lay between the germline ends. The CDR3 region is CASSRGQETQYF. DNA for the CDR3: TGTGCCAGCAGCCGCGGACAAGAGACCCAGTACTTC.

The CDR3 region is CASSLHGTMNTGELFF. The CDR3 DNA reads as TGTGCCAGCAGCTTACACGGGACAATGAACACCGGGGAGCTGTTTTTT. The chain is built from TRBV7-2 and TRBJ2-2; tentatively, D is TRBD1 (6 bases). Germline CDR1 and CDR2: SGHTA and FQGNSA. Between the trimmed V and J ends, which lost 2 bases and 1 base, there was a span of 11 bases. The CDR3 spans 16 residues.

The chain employs TRBV9 and TRBJ1-1; perhaps TRBD1 as D (6 bases). Germline values: CDR1 SGDLS, CDR2 YYNGEE. V gave up 7 bases and J gave up 5 bases, with 18 bases separating them. The CDR3 extends over 14 amino acids. The CDR3 here is CASDPTGQVTEAFF. The CDR3 region has the DNA TGTGCCAGCGACCCGACAGGCCAGGTGACTGAAGCTTTCTTT.

The chain employs TRBV15 and TRBJ1-2; possible D gene TRBD1, 5 bases. Per the germline V gene, CDR1 is LNHNV and CDR2 is YYDKDF (reference sequence). This CDR3 has 14 amino acids. With 0 bases removed from V and 8 bases from J, the gap between germline ends came to 13 bases. CDR3 region: CATSREGHYQGYTF. As DNA, the CDR3 is TGTGCCACCAGCAGAGAGGGGCACTACCAGGGCTACACCTTC. Filled out from reference TRBV15 and TRBJ1-2, the complete variable domain reads DAMVIQNPRYQVTQFGKPVTLSCSQTLNHNVMYWYQQKSSQAPKLLFHYYDKDFNNEADTPDNFQSRRPNTSFCFLDIRSPGLGDTAMYLCATSREGHYQGYTFGSGTRLTVV.

The chain recombines TRBV11-2 with TRBJ2-7; D gene unclear. Trimming pared 3 bases from V and 5 bases from J, leaving 11 bases between. Germline lookup yields CDR1 SGHAT and CDR2 FQNNGV. The CDR3 contains 13 residues. As DNA, the CDR3 is TGTGCCAGCAGCTTCTTCAGGAACGACGAGCAGTACTTC. This sequence encodes CASSFFRNDEQYF.

This clone came up once. This sequence joins TRBV28 and TRBJ1-2; D is unclear. Looked up from germline, CDR1 is MDHEN and CDR2 is SYDVKM. There are 13 residues in the CDR3. Trimming stripped 3 bases from V and 6 bases from J, with 11 bases between. This CDR3 is CASSFTPRDGYTF. CDR3 coding DNA: TGTGCCAGCAGTTTTACCCCACGGGATGGCTACACCTTC.

The chain has TRBV15 and TRBJ2-3, with D possibly being TRBD2 (6 bases). V was trimmed by 6 bases and J by 4 bases, leaving 23 bases between them. This CDR3 comprises 17 residues. CDR1 LNHNV and CDR2 YYDKDF come from the germline V gene (reference sequence). CDR3 sequence (DNA): TGTGCCACCAGAGATGGGGGGAAGGGTTCAGGTCCAGATACGCAGTATTTT. It codes for CATRDGGKGSGPDTQYF.

The rearrangement joins TRBV7-2 to TRBJ2-1; the D is unclear. This CDR3 comprises 14 residues. Per the germline V gene, CDR1 is SGHTA and CDR2 is FQGNSA. The V end lost 1 base, the J end lost 9 bases, and 13 bases lay between the germline ends. Here the CDR3 reads CASSLGSPTGEQFF. In DNA, the CDR3 is TGTGCCAGCAGCTTAGGGTCACCCACGGGTGAGCAGTTCTTC.

V usage is TRBV10-2 and J usage is TRBJ2-1; a possible D gene is TRBD1 (6 bases). The V gene's germline CDR1 is WSHSY and CDR2 SAAADI. V was clipped by 8 bases and J by 0 bases, with 8 bases between them. The CDR3 length is 13 residues. CDR3 residues: CASGGSSYNEQFF. The CDR3 DNA sequence: TGCGCCAGCGGGGGCAGCTCCTACAATGAGCAGTTCTTC.

The chain links TRBV27 to TRBJ1-6; D is ambiguous. Between the trimmed V and J ends, which lost 3 bases and 0 bases, there was a span of 15 bases. CDR3 length equals 18 residues. Germline V gene sequence: CDR1 MNHEY, CDR2 SMNVEV (reference sequence). This chain's CDR3 is CASSFGLPRSSYNSPLHF. CDR3 DNA: TGTGCCAGCAGTTTTGGTCTCCCGCGAAGCTCCTATAATTCACCCCTCCACTTT.

J is TRBJ1-2 and V is TRBV11-2; D remains unclear. The CDR3 runs 13 residues. V was clipped by 1 base and J by 2 bases, with 5 bases between them. The germline V gene has CDR1 SGHAT and CDR2 FQNNGV. In DNA, the CDR3 is TGTGCCAGCAGCTTAGGTCAAAACTATGGCTACACCTTC. This codes for CASSLGQNYGYTF.

This sequence joins TRBV6-1 and TRBJ1-5, with 8 nucleotides matching TRBD1. This CDR3 has 14 residues. V dropped 8 bases and J dropped 4; count of bases not matched to a gene: 7. Germline CDR1 reads MNHNS; CDR2 reads SASEGT. CDR3 sequence (DNA): TGTGCCAGCCGGAGGGGACAGGCTAATCAGCCCCAGCATTTT. Translation gives CASRRGQANQPQHF.

The J gene is TRBJ1-4, the V gene TRBV5-1, with D unresolved. The length of the CDR3 is 15 residues. V shed 2 bases and J shed 6 bases, with 14 bases lying between them. CDR1 is SGHRS, CDR2 YFSETQ, per germline. The CDR3 is CASSFWPGSDEKLFF. In DNA, the CDR3 is TGCGCCAGCAGCTTTTGGCCCGGGTCTGATGAAAAACTGTTTTTT.

CDR3 in amino acids: CASSPETGGSNQPQHF. DNA of the CDR3: TGTGCCAGCTCACCAGAGACAGGCGGATCCAATCAGCCCCAGCATTTT. This chain joins TRBV18 and TRBJ1-5; tentatively, D is TRBD1 (6 bases). The CDR3 length is 16 residues. Germline V gene data show CDR1 as KGHSH and CDR2 as LQKENI. Trimming pared 2 bases from V and 3 bases from J, leaving 14 bases between.

V and J are TRBV6-4 and TRBJ1-5; no clear D gene. From germline, CDR1 is MRHNA and CDR2 SNTAGT. The CDR3 is made up of 13 amino acids. V was clipped by 3 bases and J by 6 bases, with 9 bases between them. The CDR3 protein is CASSESAGQPQHF. The CDR3 DNA is TGTGCCAGCAGTGAGAGTGCGGGTCAGCCCCAGCATTTT.

This clone was counted a few times. The chain's CDR3 is CASSLPGQGGNEQFF. CDR3 nucleotide sequence: TGTGCCAGCAGCCTACCAGGACAGGGAGGGAATGAGCAGTTCTTC. The chain joins TRBV5-6 to TRBJ2-1; D is perhaps TRBD1 (8 bases). This CDR3 contains 15 residues. V was trimmed by 4 bases and J by 7 bases, leaving 18 bases between them. Germline CDR1 SGHDT, CDR2 YYEEEE.

This clone was seen only once. Other nucleotide sequences from this sample produce the same CDR3. The J gene is TRBJ1-1, the V gene TRBV7-9, with a tentative D call TRBD1 (6 bases). The CDR3 covers 14 residues. Germline CDR1 is SEHNR and CDR2 is FQNEAQ (reference sequence). The V end lost 5 bases, the J end lost 1 base, and 11 bases lay between the germline ends. The CDR3 DNA sequence: TGTGCCAGCAGCCTGGGGGCAGGGAACACTGAAGCTTTCTTT. Translated: CASSLGAGNTEAFF.

The chain couples TRBV27 to TRBJ2-2; 8 bases line up with TRBD2. The length of the CDR3 is 15 residues. The germline CDR1 and CDR2 sequences are MNHEY and SMNVEV (reference sequence). V shed 6 bases and J 2 bases; nucleotides not matched to a gene: 5. The CDR3 coding sequence is TGTGCCAGCAGGGCGGGGGGCCTTAACACCGGGGAGCTGTTTTTT. Residues: CASRAGGLNTGELFF.

V usage is TRBV6-6 and J usage is TRBJ1-5, with TRBD1 as a possible D gene (6 bases). The V end was cut by 5 bases, the J end by 7 bases, with 15 bases between. There are 14 residues in the CDR3. The germline V gene has CDR1 MNHNY and CDR2 SVGAGI (reference sequence). The DNA for the CDR3 is TGTGCCAGCAGTGTAACAGGGTCGGGGCAGCCCCAGCATTTT. It yields the protein CASSVTGSGQPQHF.

The J gene is TRBJ1-2, the V gene TRBV14, with 9 bases that match TRBD1. CDR1 and CDR2 from the germline V gene are SGHDN and FVKESK. Unmatched junction bases numbered 12, after V lost 1 base and J lost 3 bases. This CDR3 is built from 18 residues. CDR3 in amino acids: CASSQATVGQGMDYGYTF. For the CDR3, the DNA is TGTGCCAGCAGCCAAGCGACGGTCGGACAGGGGATGGACTATGGCTACACCTTC.

This clone was detected only a few times. CDR3 protein: CASSISAGFGQPQHF. The CDR3 nucleotides read TGTGCCAGTAGTATTTCGGCAGGGTTCGGGCAGCCCCAGCATTTT. The gene calls are TRBV19 and TRBJ1-5, with D tentatively TRBD1 (5 bases). Trimming shortened V by 3 bases and J by 7 bases, and 16 bases separated the two germline ends. The germline gives CDR1 LNHDA, CDR2 SQIVND (reference sequence). This CDR3 has 15 amino acids.

The chain carries TRBV13 and TRBJ1-1; TRBD1 aligns across 7 bases. V lost 6 bases, J lost 0 bases, and 7 bases stayed unmatched. The CDR3 is made up of 15 amino acids. CDR1 and CDR2 from the germline V gene are PRHDT and FYEKMQ (reference sequence). The CDR3 loop reads CASRIIQGMNTEAFF. The CDR3 DNA reads TGTGCCAGCAGAATTATACAGGGGATGAACACTGAAGCTTTCTTT. Complete variable domain (other parts from reference TRBV13 and TRBJ1-1): AAGVIQSPRHLIKEKRETATLKCYPIPRHDTVYWYQQGPGQDPQFLISFYEKMQSDKGSIPDRFSAQQFSDYHSELNMSSLELGDSALYFCASRIIQGMNTEAFFGQGTRLTVV.